Listed below are T cell receptor beta chains from one sample, sequenced in a study of cytomegalovirus exposure and HLA in healthy donors. Repertoires were generated with immunoSEQ multiplex PCR, while TCRdb's copy carries only in-frame clones and drops some. The table includes around 150,000 clones, around 92% detected once. Sequencing used PBMCs. These receptors all stem from a woman aged 18 to 35 in good health and CMV-seropositive. CDR3s leave out the opening cysteine and the closing phenylalanine or tryptophan.

j_call	v_call	cdr3_aa
TRBJ2-3	TRBV28	ASSGSETDTQY
TRBJ2-2	TRBV4-3	ASSQDPGGELF
TRBJ1-3	TRBV2	ASRARDRASGNTIY
TRBJ2-1	TRBV9	ASTKIDYNEQF
TRBJ2-5	TRBV7-2	ASSFEGGLGTQY
TRBJ2-7	TRBV11-3	ASSLGTPRLDNYEQY
TRBJ1-3	TRBV30	AWREGNAGNTIY
TRBJ1-2	TRBV6-5	ASRIPTGRGYT
TRBJ1-4	TRBV4-1	ASSQRTPGQGTEKLF
TRBJ2-7	TRBV6-5	ASRLVGRQY
TRBJ1-1	TRBV10-3	AISRTGTSNTEAF
TRBJ1-3	TRBV18	ASSPIQLSGNTIY
TRBJ1-5	TRBV7-2	ASRRQGGSQH
TRBJ2-2	TRBV15	ATSRDPRGHTGELF
TRBJ2-7	TRBV4-3	ASSPSVVPAYEQY
TRBJ2-6	TRBV15	AASGGRRSGANVLT
TRBJ2-7	TRBV7-9	ASRQTGGSYEQY
TRBJ2-3	TRBV6-5	ASSLDGGADTQY
TRBJ1-4	TRBV5-8	ASNLGRVEKLF
TRBJ2-7	TRBV29-1	SVGTSGNHEQY
TRBJ2-1	TRBV10-1	ASSPGLTNEQF
TRBJ2-1	TRBV27	ASSFGGVNEQF
TRBJ1-5	TRBV30	AWSVPGRGYSNQPQH
TRBJ2-5	TRBV6-6	ASSYPETQY
TRBJ2-5	TRBV12-2	ASSTQGLAGVETQY
TRBJ2-7	TRBV28	ASSETGGGSYEQY
TRBJ1-1	TRBV9	ASSVGSGRLGTEAF
TRBJ2-3	TRBV6-5	ANIPADTQY
TRBJ2-5	TRBV5-4	ASSRNAGTETQY
TRBJ2-5	TRBV9	ASSVSGEYQETQY
TRBJ2-1	TRBV11-3	ASSLPRLAGAHNEQF
TRBJ2-7	TRBV5-1	ASSLALREAYEQY
TRBJ1-1	TRBV6-6	ASRTRSGLNTEAF
TRBJ2-2	TRBV5-1	ASGVAGTGELF
TRBJ2-2	TRBV18	ASSPSSGPSTGELF